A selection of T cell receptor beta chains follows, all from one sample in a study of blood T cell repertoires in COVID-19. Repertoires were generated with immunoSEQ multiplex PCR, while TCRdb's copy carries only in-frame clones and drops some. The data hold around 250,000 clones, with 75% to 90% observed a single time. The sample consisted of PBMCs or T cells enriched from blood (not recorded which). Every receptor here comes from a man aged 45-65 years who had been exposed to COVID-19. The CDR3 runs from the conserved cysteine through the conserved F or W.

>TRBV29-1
CSVEDSLVWNEQFF
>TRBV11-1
CASSPGTGLPDTQYF
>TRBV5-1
CASSVGTSGVLDTQYF
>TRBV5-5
CASSRGAPTNEKLFF
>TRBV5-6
CASSLFGRGVELTEAFF
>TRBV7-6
CASSLGPGSGQETQYF
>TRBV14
CASSNGGDEQFF
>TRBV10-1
CASSEQPTNEKLFF
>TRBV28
CASSFAGGATSGSIEQFF
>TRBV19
CASSMTGSLAKNIQYF
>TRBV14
CASSRGDNRVYKTYEQYF
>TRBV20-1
CSASGGNYGYTF
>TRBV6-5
CASIWTGDSNQPQHF
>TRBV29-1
CSVPGTSGRGETQYF
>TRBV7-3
CASSLEANLFTDTQYF
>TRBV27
CASSLGGSVGNEQFF
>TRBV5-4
CASSLSLASTDTQYF
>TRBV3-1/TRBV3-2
CASSQGGGINSPLHF
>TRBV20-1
CSASRFETIGSNEQFF
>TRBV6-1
CASSEPRSYSNQPQHF
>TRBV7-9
CASSLGDRGQEKLFF
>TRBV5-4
CASSLAPGSVYNSPLHF
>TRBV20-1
CSASLPLKTNTEAFF
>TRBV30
CAWSVTRRTQYF
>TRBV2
CASSEGNSIYGYTF
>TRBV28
CASSPGQIPYEQYF
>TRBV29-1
CSVDGQGGGYGYTF
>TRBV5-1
CASSLGQTGELFF